The 8 T cell receptor beta chains listed next were all sequenced from one sample in a study of multiple sclerosis patients with progressive multifocal leukoencephalopathy. Time point: before natalizumab initiation. Sequencing used immunoSEQ multiplex PCR; TCRdb keeps in-frame clones, though not all of them. The table lists 31,000 or so clones, about 88% of them singletons. Source material: PBMCs. These receptors were obtained from a human donor with multiple sclerosis.

The chain uses TRBV19 and TRBJ1-1, with D perhaps matching TRBD1 (5 bases). V gave up 4 bases and J gave up 1 base, with 7 bases separating them. In germline, CDR1 is LNHDA, CDR2 SQIVND (reference sequence). The length of the CDR3 is 13 residues. This CDR3 is CASSKTGNTEAFF. CDR3 nucleotide sequence: TGTGCCAGTAGTAAAACAGGGAACACTGAAGCTTTCTTT.

The rearrangement uses TRBV7-6 and TRBJ2-7; 8 bases match TRBD2. This CDR3 contains 16 residues. Germline loops: CDR1 SGHVS, CDR2 FNYEAQ. V shed 5 bases, J shed 1 base, and the junction held 10 bases outside the gene matches. The CDR3 DNA follows: TGTGCCAGCAGCCTTATTTCCGGGACTAGGTCCTACGAGCAGTACTTC. Its translation: CASSLISGTRSYEQYF.

V gene TRBV9 combines with J gene TRBJ1-1; D is uncertain. The CDR3 has 14 amino acids. Germline-derived CDR1 and CDR2 are SGDLS and YYNGEE. With 3 bases removed from V and 7 bases from J, the gap between germline ends came to 16 bases. DNA of the CDR3: TGTGCCAGCAGCGGGACCGGACGGGGAGGTGAAGCTTTCTTT. Translation gives CASSGTGRGGEAFF.

This chain joins TRBV28 and TRBJ1-2; possible D gene TRBD1, 5 bases. This CDR3 region has 17 residues. V was pared by 7 bases and J by 4 bases, with 25 bases between. In germline, CDR1 is MDHEN, CDR2 SYDVKM. The CDR3 sequence is CASKPGASTRSFYGYTF. The CDR3 nucleotides are TGTGCCAGCAAGCCCGGGGCTTCCACCAGGAGCTTCTATGGCTACACCTTC.

This chain connects TRBV7-2 to TRBJ1-6; D unresolved. V lost 1 base and J lost 13, with 8 bases in between. This CDR3 has 12 amino acids. Germline CDR1 and CDR2: SGHTA and FQGNSA. The CDR3 loop reads CASSLGVNPLHF. DNA for the CDR3: TGTGCCAGCAGCTTAGGGGTCAACCCCCTCCACTTT. Together with reference TRBV7-2 and TRBJ1-6, the CDR3 gives the full variable domain: GAGVSQSPSNKVTEKGKDVELRCDPISGHTALYWYRQSLGQGLEFLIYFQGNSAPDKSGLPSDRFSAERTGGSVSTLTIQRTQQEDSAVYLCASSLGVNPLHFGNGTRLTVT.

The CDR3 reads CASSIRTNSYEQYF. CDR3 DNA: TGTGCCAGTAGTATCAGGACAAATTCCTACGAGCAGTACTTC. J is TRBJ2-7 and V is TRBV19; maybe TRBD1 (5 bases). The germline V and J ends were trimmed by 3 bases and 1 base, with 10 bases remaining between them. Germline V gives CDR1 LNHDA, CDR2 SQIVND (reference sequence). The CDR3 consists of 14 residues.

Only one count was recorded for this clone. The rearrangement joins TRBV7-2 to TRBJ1-4; 11 nucleotides align to TRBD1. V was clipped by 4 bases and J by 11 bases; unmatched bases: 6. The CDR3 spans 14 residues. Germline values: CDR1 SGHTA, CDR2 FQGNSA. CDR3 region: CASSSFRDRGKLFF. The CDR3 DNA follows: TGTGCCAGCAGCTCGTTCCGGGACAGGGGGAAACTGTTTTTT.

The V gene is TRBV5-6, the J gene TRBJ1-4; D gene ambiguous. V dropped 4 bases and J dropped 2 bases, with 9 bases sitting between them. CDR3 length: 14 amino acids. Germline loops: CDR1 SGHDT, CDR2 YYEEEE. The CDR3 reads CASSKGGTNEKLFF. CDR3 sequence (DNA): TGTGCCAGCAGCAAGGGAGGCACTAATGAAAAACTGTTTTTT.